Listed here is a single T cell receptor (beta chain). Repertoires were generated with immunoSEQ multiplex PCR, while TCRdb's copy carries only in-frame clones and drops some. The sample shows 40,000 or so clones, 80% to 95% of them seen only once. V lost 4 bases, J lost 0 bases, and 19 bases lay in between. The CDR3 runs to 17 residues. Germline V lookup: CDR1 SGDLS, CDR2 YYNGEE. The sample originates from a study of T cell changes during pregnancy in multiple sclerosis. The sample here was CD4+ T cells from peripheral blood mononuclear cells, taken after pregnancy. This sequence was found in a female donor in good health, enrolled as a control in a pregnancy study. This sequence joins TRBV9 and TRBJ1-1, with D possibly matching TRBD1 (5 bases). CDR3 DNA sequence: TGTGCCAGCAGCCGAGCGGGGGAGCGAGGGATGAACACTGAAGCTTTCTTT. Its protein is CASSRAGERGMNTEAFF. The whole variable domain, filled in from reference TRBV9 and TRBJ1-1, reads DSGVTQTPKHLITATGQRVTLRCSPRSGDLSVYWYQQSLDQGLQFLIQYYNGEERAKGNILERFSAQQFPDLHSELNLSSLELGDSALYFCASSRAGERGMNTEAFFGQGTRLTVV.